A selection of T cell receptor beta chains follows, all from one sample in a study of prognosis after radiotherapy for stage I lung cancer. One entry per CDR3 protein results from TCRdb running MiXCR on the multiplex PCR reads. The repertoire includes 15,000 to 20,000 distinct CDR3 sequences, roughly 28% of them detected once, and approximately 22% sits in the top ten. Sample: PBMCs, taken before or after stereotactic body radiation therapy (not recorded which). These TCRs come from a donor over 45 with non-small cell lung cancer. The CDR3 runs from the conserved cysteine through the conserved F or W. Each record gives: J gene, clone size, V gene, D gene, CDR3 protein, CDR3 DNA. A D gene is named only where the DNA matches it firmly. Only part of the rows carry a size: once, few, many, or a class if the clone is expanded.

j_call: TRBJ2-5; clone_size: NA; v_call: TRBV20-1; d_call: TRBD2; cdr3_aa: CSARDLGVGTREKETQYF; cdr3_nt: TGCAGTGCTAGAGATCTCGGCGTCGGGACTAGAGAAAAAGAGACCCAGTACTTC
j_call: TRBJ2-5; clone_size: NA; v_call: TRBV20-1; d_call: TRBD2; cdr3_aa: CSAKTSGRLRDTQYF; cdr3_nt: TGCAGTGCCAAGACTAGCGGGAGGTTACGAGACACCCAGTACTTC
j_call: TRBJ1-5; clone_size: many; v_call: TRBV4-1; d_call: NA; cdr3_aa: CASSQAYTEKSTQHF; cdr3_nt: TGCGCCAGCAGCCAAGCTTACACGGAGAAATCAACCCAGCATTTT
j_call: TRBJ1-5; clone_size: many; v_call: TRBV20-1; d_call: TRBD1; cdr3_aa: CSARGDSYSNQPQHF; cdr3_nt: TGCAGTGCTAGGGGGGACAGTTATAGCAATCAGCCCCAGCATTTT
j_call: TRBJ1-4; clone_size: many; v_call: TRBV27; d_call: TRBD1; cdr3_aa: CASKGIQGEKLFF; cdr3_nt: TGTGCCAGCAAAGGGATACAGGGGGAAAAACTGTTTTTT
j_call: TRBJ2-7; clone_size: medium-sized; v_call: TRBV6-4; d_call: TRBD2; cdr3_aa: CASSESGGGGEQYF; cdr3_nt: TGTGCCAGCAGTGAATCGGGGGGGGGCGGCGAGCAGTACTTC
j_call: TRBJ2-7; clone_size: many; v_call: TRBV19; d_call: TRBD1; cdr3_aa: CASRKTGTGAYEQYF; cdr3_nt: TGTGCCAGTAGGAAAACCGGGACAGGGGCCTACGAGCAGTACTTC
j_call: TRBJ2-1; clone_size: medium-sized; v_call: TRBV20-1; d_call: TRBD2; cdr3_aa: CSAPGTSGTKSQFF; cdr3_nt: TGCAGTGCTCCCGGGACTAGCGGGACGAAGTCACAGTTCTTC
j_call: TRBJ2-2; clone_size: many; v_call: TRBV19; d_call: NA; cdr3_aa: CASSLRGSNTGELFF; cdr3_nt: TGTGCCAGTAGTTTGCGGGGCTCGAACACCGGGGAGCTGTTTTTT
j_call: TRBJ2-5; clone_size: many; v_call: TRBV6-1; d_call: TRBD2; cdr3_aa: CASSEARAGARQETQYF; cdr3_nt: TGTGCCAGCAGTGAAGCGAGAGCGGGAGCCAGACAAGAGACCCAGTACTTC
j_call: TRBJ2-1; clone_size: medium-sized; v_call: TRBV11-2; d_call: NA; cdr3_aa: CASSLDSWGNSYNEQFF; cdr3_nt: TGTGCCAGCAGCTTAGATTCGTGGGGGAACTCCTACAATGAGCAGTTCTTC
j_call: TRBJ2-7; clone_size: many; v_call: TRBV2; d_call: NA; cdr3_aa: CASRSSRDHEQYF; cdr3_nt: TGTGCCAGCAGGAGCTCGCGGGACCACGAGCAGTACTTC
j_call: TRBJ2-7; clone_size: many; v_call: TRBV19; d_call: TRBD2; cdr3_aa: CASSIGTSGSYEQYF; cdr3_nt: TGTGCCAGCAGTATCGGGACTAGCGGGAGCTACGAGCAGTACTTC
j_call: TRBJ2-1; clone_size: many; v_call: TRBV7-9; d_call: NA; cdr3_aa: CASSFSKGSDEQFF; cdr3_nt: TGTGCCAGCAGCTTTTCGAAAGGTAGCGATGAGCAGTTCTTC
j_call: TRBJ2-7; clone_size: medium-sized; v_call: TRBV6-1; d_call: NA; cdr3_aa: CASSDGETYEQYF; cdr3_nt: TGTGCCAGCAGTGATGGGGAAACCTACGAGCAGTACTTC
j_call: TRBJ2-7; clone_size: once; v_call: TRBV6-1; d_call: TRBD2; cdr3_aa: CASSESGGACEQYF; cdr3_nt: TGTGCCAGCAGTGAATCGGGGGGGGCCTGCGAGCAGTACTTC
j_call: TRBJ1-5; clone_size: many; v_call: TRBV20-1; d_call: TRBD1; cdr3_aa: CSANRGREPQHF; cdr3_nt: TGCAGTGCAAACAGGGGGAGGGAGCCCCAGCATTTT
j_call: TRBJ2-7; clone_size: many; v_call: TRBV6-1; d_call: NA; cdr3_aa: CASSEQLPYEQYF; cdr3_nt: TGTGCCAGCAGTGAACAACTACCCTACGAGCAGTACTTC
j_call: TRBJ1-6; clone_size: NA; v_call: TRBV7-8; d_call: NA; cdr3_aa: CASSLGYSRQPYNSPLDF; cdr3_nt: TGTGCCAGCAGCCTAGGATACTCTCGACAACCCTATAATTCACCCCTCGACTTT
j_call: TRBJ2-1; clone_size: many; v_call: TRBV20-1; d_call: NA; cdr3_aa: CSASGSSNEQFF; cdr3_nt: TGCAGTGCTAGCGGGAGTTCGAATGAGCAGTTCTTC
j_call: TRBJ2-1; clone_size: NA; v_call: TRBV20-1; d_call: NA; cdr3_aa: CSAIRRPFNEQFF; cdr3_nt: TGCAGTGCTATCCGTAGACCCTTCAATGAACAGTTCTTC
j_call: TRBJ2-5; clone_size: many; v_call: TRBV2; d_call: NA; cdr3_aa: CARQIQETQYF; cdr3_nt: TGTGCCAGACAGATCCAAGAGACCCAGTACTTC
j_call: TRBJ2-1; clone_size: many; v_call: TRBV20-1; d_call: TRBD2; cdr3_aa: CSARDPGSSGTNEQFF; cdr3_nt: TGCAGTGCTAGAGATCCTGGGTCTAGCGGGACCAATGAGCAGTTCTTC
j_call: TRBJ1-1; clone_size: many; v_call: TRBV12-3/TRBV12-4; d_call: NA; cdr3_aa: CASRDWAGAEAFF; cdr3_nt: TGTGCCAGCAGGGATTGGGCGGGGGCTGAAGCTTTCTTT